These 18 T cell receptor beta chains came from one sample sequenced in a study of blood T cells in healthy people across ages. It was with a sample-barcoded 5' primer and a J-beta primer mix that a second PCR of roughly 7 to 11 cycles was run. TCRdb re-derived calls from the 5' RACE reads in MiXCR, one entry per CDR3 protein. The sample includes fewer than 1,200,000 distinct CDR3 sequences, under 30% of them seen just once. This sample also belongs to another study, concerning T cells of mothers and their children.

The sequencing input was blood. These receptors all come from a girl aged 2-10 years in good health.

This clonotype has a handful of counts. The J gene is TRBJ1-2, the V gene TRBV12-3 or TRBV12-4; D is perhaps TRBD1 (5 bases). V was clipped by 8 bases and J by 8 bases, with 18 bases between them. The CDR3 is 13 amino acids. CDR3 loop: CASCPGSEWGYTF. Written as DNA, the CDR3 is TGTGCCAGCTGCCCAGGGTCGGAATGGGGCTACACCTTC.

The chain links TRBV7-3 to TRBJ1-3; no firm D call. The CDR3 length is 13 residues. Germline V gives CDR1 SGHTA, CDR2 FQGTGA. Trimming cost V 3 bases and J 10 bases, with 13 bases left between them. CDR3 DNA: TGTGCCAGCAGCTTCGAGACGTTGGGGACCATATATTTT. Translation gives CASSFETLGTIYF.

The chain carries TRBV7-8 and TRBJ2-7; D is unresolved. In germline, CDR1 is SGHVS, CDR2 FQNEAQ. The ends were cut back, 6 bases at V and 6 bases at J, with 12 bases in the middle. The CDR3 has 12 residues. The CDR3 sequence: CASSFSPGEQYF. The CDR3 DNA follows: TGTGCCAGCAGTTTCTCCCCCGGCGAGCAGTACTTC.

The rearrangement links TRBV20-1 to TRBJ2-7, with D tentatively TRBD2 (6 bases). The CDR3 loop spans 15 amino acids. Germline V gene lookup returns CDR1 DFQATT and CDR2 SNEGSKA (reference sequence). V lost 3 bases and J lost 2, with 17 bases in between. DNA of the CDR3: TGCAGTGCTAGTGATCTTCTAGCGCCGACCTACGAGCAGTACTTC. Its protein product is CSASDLLAPTYEQYF.

The chain employs TRBV15 and TRBJ2-7; 9 positions match TRBD2. CDR1 LNHNV and CDR2 YYDKDF come from the germline V gene (reference sequence). With V trimmed by 1 base and J by 5 bases, 6 bases remained unmatched. The CDR3 sequence is 15 residues long. Written as DNA, the CDR3 is TGTGCCACCAGCAGAGGACTAGCGGCTATAAACGAGCAGTACTTC. Amino acid sequence: CATSRGLAAINEQYF.

V gene TRBV11-2 combines with J gene TRBJ2-7; 8 bases are a match to TRBD1. The CDR3 is made up of 17 amino acids. Germline lookup yields CDR1 SGHAT and CDR2 FQNNGV. J was trimmed by 1 base and V by 5 bases; bases with no gene match: 13. CDR3 amino acids: CASSRLRGQGDSYEQYF. CDR3 sequence (DNA): TGTGCCAGCAGCCGACTCAGAGGACAGGGAGATTCCTACGAGCAGTACTTC.

This clonotype was detected ten times or more. The J gene is TRBJ1-1, the V gene TRBV11-2; no clear D. CDR3 length equals 12 residues. Trimming took off 2 bases at V and 4 bases at J, with 5 bases between the two ends. CDR1 is SGHAT, CDR2 FQNNGV, per germline. Written as DNA, the CDR3 is TGTGCCAGCAGCTTATTGACCACTGAAGCTTTCTTT. Translation gives CASSLLTTEAFF.

The chain has TRBV29-1 and TRBJ1-2; possibly TRBD1 for D (5 bases). CDR3 length equals 13 residues. Between the trimmed V and J ends, which lost 7 bases and 7 bases, there was a span of 19 bases. The germline CDR1 and CDR2 sequences are SQVTM and ANQGSEA. The CDR3 DNA reads as TGCAGCGCACGCCGGGACGGAGGGTCTGGCTACACCTTC. This codes for CSARRDGGSGYTF.

This clonotype was picked up a small number of times. The rearrangement joins TRBV7-6 to TRBJ1-4; D unresolved. This CDR3 region has 14 residues. The V gene lost 1 base and the J gene lost 8 bases, with 11 bases spanning the gap. Germline-derived CDR1 and CDR2 are SGHVS and FNYEAQ. This CDR3 reads CASSLGYSGEKLFF. CDR3 DNA sequence: TGTGCCAGCAGCTTAGGGTACTCGGGGGAAAAACTGTTTTTT.

This clonotype was seen a few times. The J gene is TRBJ2-3, the V gene TRBV6-5, with TRBD2 as a possible D gene (5 bases). There are 15 residues in the CDR3. With 5 bases removed from V and 1 base from J, the gap between germline ends came to 13 bases. Germline V gene data show CDR1 as MNHEY and CDR2 as SVGAGI. This CDR3 reads CASSRPAAGTDTQYF. CDR3 nucleotide sequence: TGTGCCAGCAGTCGCCCAGCGGCGGGCACAGATACGCAGTATTTT.

Note on this clonotype: The junction departs from germline at one end; a sequencing error may be responsible. The chain is built from TRBV7-2 and TRBJ2-3, with 14 bases identical to TRBD2. The CDR3 length is 20 residues. Germline lookup yields CDR1 SGHTA and CDR2 FQGNSA. The CDR3 sequence: CAGSFPAGTSGGPPTDTQYF. Here the CDR3 DNA reads TGTGCCGGCAGCTTTCCAGCCGGGACTAGCGGGGGACCCCCCACAGATACGCAGTATTTT.

The chain links TRBV5-1 to TRBJ2-5, with 7 bases fitting TRBD1. The tail of the sequence fits TRBJ2-7 better, so the J call may be wrong. Germline values: CDR1 SGHRS, CDR2 YFSETQ. This CDR3 is 14 amino acids long. In nucleotides, the CDR3 is TGCGCCAGCACCGGGGACAGACTAAAAAACGAGCAGTACTTC. Translating it yields CASTGDRLKNEQYF.

This clonotype came up a few times. The V and J genes are TRBV6-4 and TRBJ1-2; 8 nucleotides line up with TRBD1. From germline, CDR1 is MRHNA and CDR2 SNTAGT. The V and J ends lost 0 bases and 4 bases, in that order; junction bases with no gene match: 10. CDR3 length: 17 amino acids. As DNA, the CDR3 is TGTGCCAGCAGTGACTCGGGGCAGGGGGCTCCGGTCTATGGCTACACCTTC. It yields the protein CASSDSGQGAPVYGYTF.

The chain employs TRBV2 and TRBJ2-7; D is unresolved. This CDR3 is 11 amino acids long. The V end lost 8 bases, the J end lost 2 bases, and 7 bases lay between the germline ends. Germline loops: CDR1 SNHLY, CDR2 FYNNEI. CDR3 sequence (DNA): TGTGCCAGCGACGACCCCTACGAGCAGTACTTC. This sequence encodes CASDDPYEQYF.

This clonotype occurred a few times. The rearrangement links TRBV20-1 to TRBJ2-3; 10 bases map to TRBD2. There are 15 residues in the CDR3. The V segment lost 3 bases and the J segment 6 bases; nucleotides outside the gene matches: 9. From germline, CDR1 is DFQATT and CDR2 SNEGSKA (reference sequence). The CDR3 here is CSASRLAGDLDTQYF. CDR3 in DNA: TGCAGTGCTAGTCGTCTAGCGGGGGACCTTGATACGCAGTATTTT.

The genes are TRBV7-2 and TRBJ1-5; D unclear. CDR3 length equals 15 residues. Trimming took 5 bases from V and 1 from J, leaving 12 bases between them. Germline values: CDR1 SGHTA, CDR2 FQGNSA. The CDR3 here is CASSPDGRSNQPQHF. The CDR3 coding sequence is TGTGCCAGCAGCCCCGACGGGCGAAGCAATCAGCCCCAGCATTTT.

This clonotype was observed a handful of times. This rearrangement joins TRBV5-6 to TRBJ2-3; 7 positions match TRBD1. Germline V gives CDR1 SGHDT, CDR2 YYEEEE. V gave up 4 bases and J gave up 5 bases; unmatched junction bases: 10. The CDR3 totals 15 residues. CDR3 DNA sequence: TGTGCCAGCAGCCAGGGACAGAAGGGTCTAGATACGCAGTATTTT. This translates into CASSQGQKGLDTQYF.

Only a few counts were recorded for this clonotype. This chain links TRBV12-3 or TRBV12-4 with TRBJ2-5; D uncertain. This CDR3 region has 14 residues. Deletions cut 5 bases from V and 2 bases from J, with 12 bases between. CDR3 nucleotide sequence: TGTGCCAGCAGTCCCCCCGCGGTACAAGAGACCCAGTACTTC. This gives the protein CASSPPAVQETQYF.